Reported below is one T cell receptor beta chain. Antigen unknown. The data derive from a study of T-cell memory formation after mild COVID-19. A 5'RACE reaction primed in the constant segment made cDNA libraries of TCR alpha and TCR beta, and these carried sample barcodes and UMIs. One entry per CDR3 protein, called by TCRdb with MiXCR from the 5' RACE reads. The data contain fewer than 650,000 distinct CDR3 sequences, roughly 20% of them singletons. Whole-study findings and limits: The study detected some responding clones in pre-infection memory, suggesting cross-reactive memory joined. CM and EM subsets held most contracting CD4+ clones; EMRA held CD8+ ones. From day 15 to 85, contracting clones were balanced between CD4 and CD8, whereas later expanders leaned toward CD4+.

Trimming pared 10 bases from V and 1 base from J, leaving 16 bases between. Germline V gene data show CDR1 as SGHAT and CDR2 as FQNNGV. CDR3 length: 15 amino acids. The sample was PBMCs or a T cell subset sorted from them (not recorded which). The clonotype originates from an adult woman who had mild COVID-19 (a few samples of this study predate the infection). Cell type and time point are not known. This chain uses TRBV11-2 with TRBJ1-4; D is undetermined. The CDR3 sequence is CANSPIRRTNEKLFF. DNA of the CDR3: TGTGCCAACAGTCCCATACGGCGAACTAATGAAAAACTGTTTTTT.